The 20 T cell receptor beta chains presented below share a single source sample, sequenced in a study of T cells after yellow fever vaccination. TCRdb passed the 5' RACE reads through MiXCR, listing each CDR3 protein once. Of about 300,000 distinct CDR3 sequences listed, roughly 4.3% are singletons. The sample was PBMCs, taken 5 days after the yellow fever booster vaccination. The receptors here all came from a man aged 18 to 30 who received the YFV17D yellow fever vaccine.

This clonotype has at least ten counts. This CDR3 is CASSRRQGLGEQYV. The DNA of the CDR3 is TGTGCCAGCAGTCGCCGACAGGGGCTTGGCGAGCAGTACGTC. The chain recombines TRBV27 with TRBJ2-7, with 8 nucleotides matching TRBD1. There are 14 residues in the CDR3. CDR1 and CDR2 from the germline V gene are MNHEY and SMNVEV (reference sequence). Trimming took 5 bases from V and 6 from J; bases not matched to a gene: 9.

About this clonotype itself: One junction end disagrees with the germline gene, perhaps due to a read error. The gene calls are TRBV27 and TRBJ1-5, with D perhaps matching TRBD1 (5 bases). Germline V gene data show CDR1 as MNHEY and CDR2 as SMNVEV (reference sequence). The CDR3 length is 14 residues. CDR3 coding DNA: TGTGTCAGCAGAGGGGCTCGGAGCAATCAGCCCCAGCATTTT. Residues: CVSRGARSNQPQHF.

In this sample, this clonotype turned up a few times. This chain connects TRBV7-9 to TRBJ2-5; 10 bases agree with TRBD1. Germline V gene lookup returns CDR1 SEHNR and CDR2 FQNEAQ (reference sequence). The CDR3 contains 16 residues. V dropped 1 base and J dropped 2; count of bases not matched to a gene: 4. The chain's CDR3 is CASSLGQGAHQETQYF. The DNA for the CDR3 is TGTGCCAGCAGCTTAGGACAGGGGGCCCATCAAGAGACCCAGTACTTC.

This clonotype was seen only a few times. The chain links TRBV7-9 to TRBJ2-3; 7 nucleotides align to TRBD2. Unmatched junction bases numbered 6, after V lost 5 bases and J lost 1 base. The CDR3 runs 15 residues. The germline V gene has CDR1 SEHNR and CDR2 FQNEAQ (reference sequence). CDR3 DNA sequence: TGTGCCAGCAGCCCGATACGGGGGGGCACAGATACGCAGTATTTT. Its protein product is CASSPIRGGTDTQYF.

At least ten counts were recorded for this clonotype. The V call is TRBV20-1, the J call TRBJ1-5, with D possibly matching TRBD1 (6 bases). The V gene's germline CDR1 is DFQATT and CDR2 SNEGSKA (reference sequence). V shed 5 bases and J shed 0 bases, with 17 bases lying between them. This CDR3 region has 16 residues. CDR3 coding DNA: TGCAGTGCTGGAGGACAGACACCATATAGCAATCAGCCCCAGCATTTT. Translated: CSAGGQTPYSNQPQHF.

This chain links TRBV4-2 with TRBJ2-1; tentative D call: TRBD1 (6 bases). The CDR3 is made up of 18 amino acids. CDR1 and CDR2 from the germline V gene are LGHNA and YNFKEQ. V was trimmed by 1 base and J by 0 bases, leaving 16 bases between them. CDR3 region: CASSQVWFGTHSYNEQFF. The CDR3 DNA is TGTGCCAGCAGCCAAGTTTGGTTCGGGACACACTCCTACAATGAGCAGTTCTTC.

This clonotype was observed a few times. The rearrangement joins TRBV12-3 or TRBV12-4 to TRBJ1-6; D is perhaps TRBD1 (5 bases). The CDR3 length is 15 residues. The V end lost 6 bases, the J end lost 1 base, and 10 bases lay between the germline ends. The CDR3 loop reads CASRSQGSYNSPLHF. The CDR3 DNA follows: TGTGCCAGCAGATCGCAGGGTTCCTATAATTCACCCCTCCACTTT.

This clonotype was recorded a few times. The chain couples TRBV11-1 to TRBJ1-4; no firm D call. This CDR3 comprises 17 residues. Germline V gene sequence: CDR1 SGHAT, CDR2 FQDESV (reference sequence). V lost 10 bases, J lost 0 bases, and 21 bases lay in between. CDR3 residues: CAISGRAALATNEKLFF. The CDR3 DNA reads as TGTGCCATCTCGGGCCGGGCCGCCCTTGCAACTAATGAAAAACTGTTTTTT. Variable domain in full (rest from reference TRBV11-1 and TRBJ1-4): EAEVAQSPRYKITEKSQAVAFWCDPISGHATLYWYRQILGQGPELLVQFQDESVVDDSQLPKDRFSAERLKGVDSTLKIQPAELGDSAMYLCAISGRAALATNEKLFFGSGTQLSVL.

This clonotype was recorded many times. The chain carries TRBV29-1 and TRBJ2-7, with 7 bases matching TRBD1. V was clipped by 4 bases and J by 3 bases; unmatched bases: 6. CDR3 length equals 13 residues. Germline V CDR1 and CDR2: SQVTM, ANQGSEA. CDR3 loop: CSVGTGTDYEQYF. The DNA for the CDR3 is TGCAGCGTTGGGACCGGGACAGACTACGAGCAGTACTTC.

The rearrangement uses TRBV30 and TRBJ1-1; a possible D gene is TRBD1 (5 bases). Per the germline V gene, CDR1 is GTSNPN and CDR2 is SVGIG (reference sequence). The CDR3 is 11 residues long. Trimming shortened V by 3 bases and J by 5 bases, and 7 bases separated the two germline ends. The CDR3 is CAWSWGTEAFF. The CDR3 bases are TGTGCCTGGAGCTGGGGGACTGAAGCTTTCTTT. Looking up the rest from reference TRBV30 and TRBJ1-1 gives the full variable domain: SQTIHQWPATLVQPVGSPLSLECTVEGTSNPNLYWYRQAAGRGLQLLFYSVGIGQISSEVPQNLSASRPQDRQFILSSKKLLLSDSGFYLCAWSWGTEAFFGQGTRLTVV.

This sequence joins TRBV6-5 and TRBJ2-3; 9 bases align to TRBD2. Germline CDR1 reads MNHEY; CDR2 reads SVGAGI. The V gene end was trimmed by 0 bases and the J gene end by 6 bases; junction bases not matched to a gene: 1. CDR3 size: 14 residues. The CDR3 DNA sequence: TGTGCCAGCAGTTACTCCCTAGCGGGGGATACGCAGTATTTT. Encoded protein: CASSYSLAGDTQYF.

This clonotype has a count of ten or more. The chain combines TRBV5-1 with TRBJ2-3, with D unresolved. The CDR3 is made up of 15 amino acids. Trimming removed 0 bases from V and 4 bases from J, with 12 bases in between. Germline V gene lookup returns CDR1 SGHRS and CDR2 YFSETQ. The CDR3 loop reads CASSLVMGAADTQYF. For the CDR3, the DNA is TGCGCCAGCAGCTTGGTTATGGGCGCGGCAGATACGCAGTATTTT.

In its sample, this clonotype was seen a few times. The chain uses TRBV6-4 and TRBJ2-3; no firm D call. The CDR3 runs to 15 residues. Germline V gene data show CDR1 as MRHNA and CDR2 as SNTAGT. The V end was cut by 2 bases, the J end by 3 bases, with 12 bases between. Here the CDR3 DNA reads TGTGCCAGCAGTGACGGCGTGTCGGCTACAGATACGCAGTATTTT. This codes for CASSDGVSATDTQYF.

This clonotype was seen many times. The chain is built from TRBV15 and TRBJ1-1; tentatively, D is TRBD1 (6 bases). This CDR3 has 15 amino acids. Germline CDR1 is LNHNV and CDR2 is YYDKDF (reference sequence). V gave up 3 bases and J gave up 4 bases, with 15 bases separating them. CDR3 protein: CATSSGGGPVTEAFF. DNA for the CDR3: TGTGCCACCAGCAGTGGGGGGGGGCCGGTCACTGAAGCTTTCTTT.

This sequence joins TRBV7-2 and TRBJ1-2, with D uncertain. Trimming shortened V by 3 bases and J by 8 bases, and 16 bases separated the two germline ends. In germline, CDR1 is SGHTA, CDR2 FQGNSA. The CDR3 sequence is 14 residues long. Here the CDR3 reads CASSLVRRFIGYTF. The CDR3 nucleotides read TGTGCCAGCAGCTTGGTTAGGAGGTTTATCGGCTACACCTTC.

This clonotype was picked up many times. The V gene is TRBV29-1, the J gene TRBJ1-2; D ambiguous. Germline CDR1 reads SQVTM; CDR2 reads ANQGSEA. V lost 5 bases and J 4 bases, leaving 11 bases between the germline ends. The CDR3 has 12 residues. The CDR3 protein is CSVRPSSYGYTF. CDR3 nucleotide sequence: TGCAGCGTTCGTCCCAGCAGCTATGGCTACACCTTC.

V usage is TRBV18 and J usage is TRBJ2-5; D uncertain. This CDR3 has 13 residues. Germline lookup yields CDR1 KGHSH and CDR2 LQKENI. The V and J ends lost 6 bases and 4 bases respectively, with 12 bases between them. For the CDR3, the DNA is TGTGCCAGCTCTCCAGGCGTGTTAGAGACCCAGTACTTC. It specifies CASSPGVLETQYF.

The chain couples TRBV5-1 to TRBJ1-1; D remains ambiguous. Per the germline V gene, CDR1 is SGHRS and CDR2 is YFSETQ. V was pared by 0 bases and J by 1 base, with 10 bases between. There are 15 residues in the CDR3. The CDR3 region has the DNA TGCGCCAGCAGCTTGGAATACAGATCGAACACTGAAGCTTTCTTT. Translating gives CASSLEYRSNTEAFF.

This clonotype has just a few counts. The chain combines TRBV5-4 with TRBJ2-5; TRBD2 might be the D (6 bases). Trimming shortened V by 1 base and J by 5 bases, and 15 bases separated the two germline ends. In germline, CDR1 is SGHNT, CDR2 YYREEE (reference sequence). This CDR3 is 15 amino acids long. The CDR3 loop reads CASSLSSVRGETQYF. The CDR3 nucleotides read TGTGCCAGCAGCTTGTCTAGCGTCAGAGGGGAGACCCAGTACTTC.

This clonotype has just a few counts. DNA for the CDR3: TGCAGTGCTTCTCTTCCATCCCTGGTGGAGCAGTTCTTC. Translated: CSASLPSLVEQFF. V usage is TRBV20-1 and J usage is TRBJ2-1; D not resolved. Germline V gene lookup returns CDR1 DFQATT and CDR2 SNEGSKA (reference sequence). Trimming cost V 5 bases and J 10 bases, with 18 bases left between them. CDR3 size: 13 residues.